What follows are 13 T cell receptor beta chains derived from one specimen sequenced in a study of blood T cell repertoires in COVID-19. The repertoire was sequenced with immunoSEQ multiplex PCR; TCRdb's copy has only in-frame clones and lacks some. The table includes roughly 42,000 clones, nearly 90% detected once. Material for sequencing was peripheral blood. Source of these receptors: a man aged 50 to 60 with active COVID-19.

The V call is TRBV7-9, the J call TRBJ1-1; no clear D gene. V lost 7 bases and J 1 base, leaving 10 bases between the germline ends. Per the germline V gene, CDR1 is SEHNR and CDR2 is FQNEAQ (reference sequence). The CDR3 loop spans 13 amino acids. The CDR3 loop is CASIYGWNTEAFF. CDR3 bases: TGTGCCAGCATCTATGGTTGGAACACTGAAGCTTTCTTT.

V and J are TRBV19 and TRBJ1-6; perhaps TRBD1 as D (6 bases). V dropped 5 bases and J dropped 10 bases, with 15 bases sitting between them. CDR3 length equals 14 residues. Germline V gene lookup returns CDR1 LNHDA and CDR2 SQIVND (reference sequence). This CDR3 reads CASSVPSGASPLHF. For the CDR3, the DNA is TGTGCCAGTAGTGTCCCTTCAGGGGCCTCACCCCTCCACTTT.

This chain joins TRBV3-1 (or the pseudogene TRBV3-2) and TRBJ2-1, with D perhaps matching TRBD2 (6 bases). This CDR3 has 15 amino acids. Germline-derived CDR1 and CDR2 are LGHDT and YNNKEL (reference sequence). V gave up 4 bases and J gave up 4 bases, with 14 bases separating them. The CDR3 sequence: CASSRTLGGYNEQFF. For the CDR3, the DNA is TGTGCCAGCAGCCGTACCCTCGGAGGGTACAATGAGCAGTTCTTC.

This clone has only one observation. V is TRBV18 and J is TRBJ1-2, with 7 nucleotides matching TRBD1. CDR1 is KGHSH, CDR2 LQKENI, per germline. J gave up 3 bases and V 4 bases, and 11 bases lay outside the gene matches. This CDR3 is built from 16 residues. The CDR3 sequence is CASSLTDRPPYYGYTF. As DNA, the CDR3 is TGTGCCAGCTCACTTACGGACAGGCCTCCTTACTATGGCTACACCTTC.

The V gene is TRBV9, the J gene TRBJ2-1; TRBD1 agrees at 8 bases. The length of the CDR3 is 18 residues. In germline, CDR1 is SGDLS, CDR2 YYNGEE. V was clipped by 5 bases and J by 0 bases; unmatched bases: 13. For the CDR3, the DNA is TGTGCCAGCAGTAGTACCGGGACAGGCTCCCTCTCCTACAATGAGCAGTTCTTC. As protein: CASSSTGTGSLSYNEQFF.

The gene calls are TRBV5-6 and TRBJ1-1; no reliable D call. CDR1 and CDR2 from the germline V gene are SGHDT and YYEEEE. Trimming pared 4 bases from V and 13 bases from J, leaving 20 bases between. The CDR3 covers 13 residues. The DNA for the CDR3 is TGTGCCAGCAGCCGACAAGGACTGGGCGCGGTTTTCTTT. Translated: CASSRQGLGAVFF.

This chain links TRBV6-5 with TRBJ1-1; D gene ambiguous. Looked up from germline, CDR1 is MNHEY and CDR2 is SVGAGI. This CDR3 region has 14 residues. V lost 2 bases, J lost 1 base, and 8 bases lay in between. The CDR3 DNA is TGTGCCAGCAGTTACGGCAGGCAGAACACTGAAGCTTTCTTT. Protein: CASSYGRQNTEAFF.

The rearrangement uses TRBV6-5 and TRBJ1-1; perhaps TRBD1 as D (5 bases). V lost 7 bases and J 5 bases, leaving 17 bases between the germline ends. The V gene's germline CDR1 is MNHEY and CDR2 SVGAGI. There are 14 residues in the CDR3. CDR3 in DNA: TGTGCCAGCATTTATGGGGGGGGAAGGACTGAAGCTTTCTTT. Protein product: CASIYGGGRTEAFF.

The chain combines TRBV18 with TRBJ1-4; possible D gene TRBD1, 6 bases. Deletions cut 6 bases from V and 4 bases from J, with 12 bases between. Germline V CDR1 and CDR2: KGHSH, LQKENI. The CDR3 contains 14 residues. CDR3 sequence reads: CASSRTANNEKLFF. The DNA for the CDR3 is TGTGCCAGCTCCCGGACAGCAAATAATGAAAAACTGTTTTTT.

The chain links TRBV6-2 or TRBV6-3 to TRBJ2-5, with a possible D match to TRBD1 (6 bases). The CDR3 covers 17 residues. Germline CDR1 and CDR2: MNHEY and SVGEGT. Trimming took 0 bases from V and 2 from J, leaving 16 bases between them. This CDR3 reads CASSYSLRGQKQETQYF. The CDR3 DNA is TGTGCCAGCAGTTACTCACTACGGGGACAAAAGCAAGAGACCCAGTACTTC.

The chain is built from TRBV9 and TRBJ1-2, with 10 bases aligning to TRBD1. The CDR3 covers 15 residues. Germline values: CDR1 SGDLS, CDR2 YYNGEE. Unmatched junction bases numbered 8, after V lost 4 bases and J lost 5 bases. This CDR3 reads CASSPGQGVRYGYTF. In nucleotides, the CDR3 is TGTGCCAGCAGCCCCGGACAGGGGGTTCGTTATGGCTACACCTTC.

The J gene is TRBJ1-2, the V gene TRBV13, with 8 bases identical to TRBD1. The CDR3 is made up of 15 amino acids. Germline V gene data show CDR1 as PRHDT and CDR2 as FYEKMQ (reference sequence). Trimming removed 5 bases from V and 8 bases from J; junction bases left unmatched: 13. The CDR3 DNA reads TGTGCCAGCAGCAAGACCACAGGGGGACTTAGGGGCTACACCTTC. Its protein product is CASSKTTGGLRGYTF. Variable domain in full (rest from reference TRBV13 and TRBJ1-2): AAGVIQSPRHLIKEKRETATLKCYPIPRHDTVYWYQQGPGQDPQFLISFYEKMQSDKGSIPDRFSAQQFSDYHSELNMSSLELGDSALYFCASSKTTGGLRGYTFGSGTRLTVV.

The rearrangement uses TRBV29-1 and TRBJ1-4; D remains ambiguous. The germline V gene has CDR1 SQVTM and CDR2 ANQGSEA. With 5 bases removed from V and 4 bases from J, the gap between germline ends came to 14 bases. The CDR3 loop spans 14 amino acids. In DNA form, the CDR3 reads TGCAGCGTTAGAATGGCACAGAGTAATGAAAAACTGTTTTTT. It is translated as CSVRMAQSNEKLFF.